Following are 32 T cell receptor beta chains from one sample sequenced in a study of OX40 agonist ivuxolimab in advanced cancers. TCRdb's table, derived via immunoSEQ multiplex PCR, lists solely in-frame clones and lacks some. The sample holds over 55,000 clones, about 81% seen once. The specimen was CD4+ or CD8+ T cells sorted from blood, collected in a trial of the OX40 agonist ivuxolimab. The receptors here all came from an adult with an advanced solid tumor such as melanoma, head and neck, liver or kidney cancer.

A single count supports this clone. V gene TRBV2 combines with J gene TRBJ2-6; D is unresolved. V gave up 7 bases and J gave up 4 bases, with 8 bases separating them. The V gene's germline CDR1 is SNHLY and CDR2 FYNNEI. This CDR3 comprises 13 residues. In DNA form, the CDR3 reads TGTGCCAGCACCGGAATAGGGGCCAACGTCCTGACTTTC. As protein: CASTGIGANVLTF. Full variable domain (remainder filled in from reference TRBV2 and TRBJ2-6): EPEVTQTPSHQVTQMGQEVILRCVPISNHLYFYWYRQILGQKVEFLVSFYNNEISEKSEIFDDQFSVERPDGSNFTLKIRSTKLEDSAMYFCASTGIGANVLTFGAGSRLTVL.

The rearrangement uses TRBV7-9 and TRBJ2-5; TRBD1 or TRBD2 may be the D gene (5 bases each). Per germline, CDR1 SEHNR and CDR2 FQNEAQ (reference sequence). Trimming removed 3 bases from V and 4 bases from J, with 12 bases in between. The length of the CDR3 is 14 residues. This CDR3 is CASSLTGTRETQYF. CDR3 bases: TGTGCCAGCAGCTTGACCGGGACGCGAGAGACCCAGTACTTC.

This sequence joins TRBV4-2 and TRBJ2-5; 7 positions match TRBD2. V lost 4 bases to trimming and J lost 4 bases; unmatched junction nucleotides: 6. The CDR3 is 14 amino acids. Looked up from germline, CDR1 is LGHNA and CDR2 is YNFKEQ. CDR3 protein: CASSLGGGGETQYF. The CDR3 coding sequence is TGTGCCAGCAGCCTTGGAGGCGGGGGAGAGACCCAGTACTTC.

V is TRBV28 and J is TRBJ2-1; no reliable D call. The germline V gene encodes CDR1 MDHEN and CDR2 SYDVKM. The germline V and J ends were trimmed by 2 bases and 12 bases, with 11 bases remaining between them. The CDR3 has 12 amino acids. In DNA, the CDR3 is TGTGCCAGCAGTTTAGTGGGCAGAGGGCAGTTCTTC. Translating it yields CASSLVGRGQFF.

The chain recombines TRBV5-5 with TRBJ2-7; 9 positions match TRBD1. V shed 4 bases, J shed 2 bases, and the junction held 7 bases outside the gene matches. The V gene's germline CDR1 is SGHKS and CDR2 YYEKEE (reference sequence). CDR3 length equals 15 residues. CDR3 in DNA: TGTGCCAGCAGCCTGCAGACAGGGGGGCCCTACGAGCAGTACTTC. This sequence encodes CASSLQTGGPYEQYF.

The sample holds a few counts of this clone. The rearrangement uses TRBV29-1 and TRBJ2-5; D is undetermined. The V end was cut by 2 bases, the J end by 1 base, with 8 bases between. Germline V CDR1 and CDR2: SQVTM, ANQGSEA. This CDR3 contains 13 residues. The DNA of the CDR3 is TGCAGCGTTGAATGGGCCCTCCAAGAGACCCAGTACTTC. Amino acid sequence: CSVEWALQETQYF.

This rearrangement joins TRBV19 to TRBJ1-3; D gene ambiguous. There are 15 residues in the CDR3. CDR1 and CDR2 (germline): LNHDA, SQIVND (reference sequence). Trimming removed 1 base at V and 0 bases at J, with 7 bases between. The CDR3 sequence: CASSIGLHSGNTIYF. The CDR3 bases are TGTGCCAGTAGTATAGGGCTCCACTCTGGAAACACCATATATTTT. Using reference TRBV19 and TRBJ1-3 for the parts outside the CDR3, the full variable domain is DGGITQSPKYLFRKEGQNVTLSCEQNLNHDAMYWYRQDPGQGLRLIYYSQIVNDFQKGDIAEGYSVSREKKESFPLTVTSAQKNPTAFYLCASSIGLHSGNTIYFGEGSWLTVV.

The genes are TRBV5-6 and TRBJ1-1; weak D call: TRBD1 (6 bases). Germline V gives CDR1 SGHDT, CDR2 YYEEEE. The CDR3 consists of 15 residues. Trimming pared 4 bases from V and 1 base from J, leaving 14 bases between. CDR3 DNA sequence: TGTGCCAGCAGCGGACTGGACAGAGCGAACACTGAAGCTTTCTTT. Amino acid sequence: CASSGLDRANTEAFF.

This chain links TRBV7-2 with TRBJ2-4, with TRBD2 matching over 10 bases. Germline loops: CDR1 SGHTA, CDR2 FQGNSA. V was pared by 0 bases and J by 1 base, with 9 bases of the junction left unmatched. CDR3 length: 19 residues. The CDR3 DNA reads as TGTGCCAGCAGCTTAGCGACTAGCGGGCTTCTCACGGCCAAAAACATTCAGTACTTC. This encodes CASSLATSGLLTAKNIQYF.

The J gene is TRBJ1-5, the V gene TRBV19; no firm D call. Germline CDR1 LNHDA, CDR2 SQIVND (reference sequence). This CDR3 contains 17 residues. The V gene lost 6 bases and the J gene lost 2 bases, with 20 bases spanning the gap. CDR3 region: CASSYRETFLGNQPQHF. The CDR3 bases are TGTGCCAGTAGCTACCGGGAGACTTTTCTAGGCAATCAGCCCCAGCATTTT.

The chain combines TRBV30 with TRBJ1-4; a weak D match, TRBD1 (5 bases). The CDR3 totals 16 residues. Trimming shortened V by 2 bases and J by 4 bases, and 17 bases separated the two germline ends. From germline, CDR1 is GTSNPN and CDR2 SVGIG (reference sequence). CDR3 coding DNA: TGTGCCTGGAGTCCGCCCTACGGGGCCTTTAATGAAAAACTGTTTTTT. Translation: CAWSPPYGAFNEKLFF.

CDR3 nucleotide sequence: TGCGCCAGCAGCTTGGCCCTGGGAATGGCTAACTATGGCTACACCTTC. It specifies CASSLALGMANYGYTF. This chain uses TRBV5-1 with TRBJ1-2; D is unclear. CDR1 is SGHRS, CDR2 YFSETQ, per germline. The CDR3 runs to 16 residues. V lost 0 bases, J lost 0 bases, and 12 bases lay in between.

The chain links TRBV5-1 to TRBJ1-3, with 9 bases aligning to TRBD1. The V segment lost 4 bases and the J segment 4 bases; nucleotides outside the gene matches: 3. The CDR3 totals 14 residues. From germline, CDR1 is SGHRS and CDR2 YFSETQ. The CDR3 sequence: CASSVQGAGNTIYF. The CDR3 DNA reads TGCGCCAGCAGCGTACAGGGGGCAGGAAACACCATATATTTT.

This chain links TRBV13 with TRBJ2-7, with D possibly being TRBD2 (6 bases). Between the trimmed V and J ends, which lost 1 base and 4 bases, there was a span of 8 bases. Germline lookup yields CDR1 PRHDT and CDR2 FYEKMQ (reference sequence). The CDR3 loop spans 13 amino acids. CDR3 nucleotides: TGTGCCAGCAGCTTAGCGGGAGAGTACGAGCAGTACTTC. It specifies CASSLAGEYEQYF. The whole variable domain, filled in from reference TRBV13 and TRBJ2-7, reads AAGVIQSPRHLIKEKRETATLKCYPIPRHDTVYWYQQGPGQDPQFLISFYEKMQSDKGSIPDRFSAQQFSDYHSELNMSSLELGDSALYFCASSLAGEYEQYFGPGTRLTVT.

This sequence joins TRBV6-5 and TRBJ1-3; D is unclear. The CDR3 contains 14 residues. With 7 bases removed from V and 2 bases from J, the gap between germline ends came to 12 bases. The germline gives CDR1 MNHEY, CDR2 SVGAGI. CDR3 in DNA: TGTGCCAGCAAGGGAGTTGGGGCTGGAAACACCATATATTTT. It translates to CASKGVGAGNTIYF.

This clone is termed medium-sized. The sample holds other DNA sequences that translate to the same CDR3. The CDR3 is CASSLIGSGNTIYF. CDR3 nucleotides: TGTGCCAGCAGTCTTATCGGCTCTGGAAACACCATATATTTT. The chain joins TRBV6-5 to TRBJ1-3; D gene unclear. Germline lookup yields CDR1 MNHEY and CDR2 SVGAGI. V was trimmed by 5 bases and J by 0 bases, leaving 8 bases between them. The CDR3 runs 14 residues.

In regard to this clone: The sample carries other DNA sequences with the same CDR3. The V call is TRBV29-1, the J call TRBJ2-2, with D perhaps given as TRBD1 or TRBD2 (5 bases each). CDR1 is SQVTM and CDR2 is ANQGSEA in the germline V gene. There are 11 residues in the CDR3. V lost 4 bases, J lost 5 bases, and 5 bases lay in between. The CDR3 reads CSVGGTGELFF. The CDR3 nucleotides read TGCAGCGTTGGGGGGACCGGGGAGCTGTTTTTT.

DNA of the CDR3: TGTGCCAGCAGTGGGACCCCGGGACAGGGGGCGAGGTACACTGAAGCTTTCTTT. Translation gives CASSGTPGQGARYTEAFF. The rearrangement links TRBV25-1 to TRBJ1-1; 12 nucleotides agree with TRBD1. V gave up 4 bases and J gave up 3 bases; unmatched junction bases: 12. The CDR3 loop spans 18 amino acids. Germline V CDR1 and CDR2: MGHDK, SYGVNS.

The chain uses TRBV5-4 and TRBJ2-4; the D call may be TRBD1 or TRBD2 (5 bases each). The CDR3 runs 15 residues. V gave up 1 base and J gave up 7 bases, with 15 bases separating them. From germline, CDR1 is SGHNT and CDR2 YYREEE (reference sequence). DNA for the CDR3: TGTGCCAGCAGCTTGAAGATGAGGGGTGTTAACATTCAGTACTTC. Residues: CASSLKMRGVNIQYF.

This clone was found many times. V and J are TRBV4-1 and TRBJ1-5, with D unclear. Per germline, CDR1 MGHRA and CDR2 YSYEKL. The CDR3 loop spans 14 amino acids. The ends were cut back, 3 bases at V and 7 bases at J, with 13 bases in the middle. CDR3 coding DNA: TGCGCCAGCAGCCAGAAAATAGCGTGGCAGCCCCAGCATTTT. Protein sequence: CASSQKIAWQPQHF.

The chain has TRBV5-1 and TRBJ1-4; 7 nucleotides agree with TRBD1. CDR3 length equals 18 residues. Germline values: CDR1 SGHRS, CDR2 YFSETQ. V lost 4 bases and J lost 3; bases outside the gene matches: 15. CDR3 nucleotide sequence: TGCGCCAGCAGCCGGGGGAAGGGGGCAATAATGGCTAATGAAAAACTGTTTTTT. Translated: CASSRGKGAIMANEKLFF.

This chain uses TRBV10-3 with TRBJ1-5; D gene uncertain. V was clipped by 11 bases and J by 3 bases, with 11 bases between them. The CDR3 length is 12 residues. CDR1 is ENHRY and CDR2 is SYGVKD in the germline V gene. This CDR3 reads CAARTDNQPQHF. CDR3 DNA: TGTGCCGCCCGGACGGACAATCAGCCCCAGCATTTT.

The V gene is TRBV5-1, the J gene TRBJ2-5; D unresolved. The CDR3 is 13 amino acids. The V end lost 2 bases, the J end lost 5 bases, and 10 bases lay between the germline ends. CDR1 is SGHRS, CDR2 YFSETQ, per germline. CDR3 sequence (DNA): TGCGCCAGCAGCTTTAGCATTTTGGAGACCCAGTACTTC. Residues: CASSFSILETQYF.

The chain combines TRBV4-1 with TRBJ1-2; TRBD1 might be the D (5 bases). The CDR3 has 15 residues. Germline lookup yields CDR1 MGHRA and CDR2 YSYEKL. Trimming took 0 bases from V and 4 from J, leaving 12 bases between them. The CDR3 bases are TGCGCCAGCAGCCAAGACAGGGAAAGGGGCTATGGCTACACCTTC. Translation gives CASSQDRERGYGYTF.

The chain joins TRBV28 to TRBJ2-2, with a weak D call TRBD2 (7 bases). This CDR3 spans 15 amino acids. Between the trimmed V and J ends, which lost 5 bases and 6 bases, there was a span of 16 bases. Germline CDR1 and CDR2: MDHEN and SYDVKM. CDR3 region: CASSPLEGGSGELFF. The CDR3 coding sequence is TGTGCCAGCAGTCCCTTAGAGGGGGGGTCCGGGGAGCTGTTTTTT.

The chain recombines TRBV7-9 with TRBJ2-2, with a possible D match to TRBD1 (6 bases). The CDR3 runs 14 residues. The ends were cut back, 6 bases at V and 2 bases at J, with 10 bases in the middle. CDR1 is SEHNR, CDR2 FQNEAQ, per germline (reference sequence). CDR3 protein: CASRPQGNTGELFF. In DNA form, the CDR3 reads TGTGCCAGCAGACCACAGGGTAACACCGGGGAGCTGTTTTTT.

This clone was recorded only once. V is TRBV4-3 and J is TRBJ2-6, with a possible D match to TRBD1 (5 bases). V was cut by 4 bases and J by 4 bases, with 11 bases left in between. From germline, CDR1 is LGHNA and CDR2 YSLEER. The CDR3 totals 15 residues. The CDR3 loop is CASSRSRTGANVLTF. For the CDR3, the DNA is TGCGCCAGCAGCCGCAGCAGGACAGGGGCCAACGTCCTGACTTTC.

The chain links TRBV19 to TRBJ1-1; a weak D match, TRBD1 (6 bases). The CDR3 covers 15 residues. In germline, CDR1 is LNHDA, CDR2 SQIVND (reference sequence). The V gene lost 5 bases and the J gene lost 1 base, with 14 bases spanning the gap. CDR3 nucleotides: TGTGCCAGTAGTCTGCCGACAGGATCGAACACTGAAGCTTTCTTT. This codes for CASSLPTGSNTEAFF.

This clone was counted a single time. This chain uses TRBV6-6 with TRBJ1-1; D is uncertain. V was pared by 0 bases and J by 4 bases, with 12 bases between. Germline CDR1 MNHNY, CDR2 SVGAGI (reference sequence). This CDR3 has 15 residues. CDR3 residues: CASSYSNSRSTEAFF. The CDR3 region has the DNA TGTGCCAGCAGTTACTCGAACTCTCGGAGCACTGAAGCTTTCTTT.

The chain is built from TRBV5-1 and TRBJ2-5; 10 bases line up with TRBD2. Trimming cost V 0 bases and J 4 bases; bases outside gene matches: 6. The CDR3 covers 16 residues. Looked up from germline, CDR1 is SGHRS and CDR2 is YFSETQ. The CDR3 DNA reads TGCGCCAGCAGCTTGGGTCAGCGGGAGGGTGGAGAGACCCAGTACTTC. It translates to CASSLGQREGGETQYF.

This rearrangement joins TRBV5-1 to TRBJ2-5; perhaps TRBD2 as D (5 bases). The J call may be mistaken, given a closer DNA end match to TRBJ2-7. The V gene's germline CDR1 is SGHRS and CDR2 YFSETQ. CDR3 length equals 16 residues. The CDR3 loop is CASSPLSGVLSYEQYF. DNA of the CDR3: TGCGCCAGCAGCCCCTTGAGCGGAGTCTTATCCTACGAGCAGTACTTC.

The CDR3 region is CASSLVLASPSYEQYF. The CDR3 DNA reads as TGTGCCAGCAGCTTAGTACTAGCGAGTCCCTCCTACGAGCAGTACTTC. V usage is TRBV11-3 and J usage is TRBJ2-7; 7 positions match TRBD2. The CDR3 is 16 residues long. Trimming cost V 1 base and J 0 bases; bases outside gene matches: 6. CDR1 is SGHNT and CDR2 is YENEEA in the germline V gene.